Below are 8 T cell receptor beta chains sequenced from a single sample in a study of beta chain features in type 1 diabetes. Of the isolated RNA, all was reverse transcribed, and so the sequenced material was expressed TCRB transcripts. The table came from immunoSEQ multiplex PCR; TCRdb's copy has only in-frame clones and leaves some out. This repertoire shows 250,000 to 300,000 clones, 7.5% to 9.5% found once; its top ten account for approximately 1%. Sequencing was performed on central memory CD4+ T cells from blood. Source of these receptors: a woman younger than 30 in good health.

The chain links TRBV11-3 to TRBJ2-1, with D hard to call. The germline V and J ends were trimmed by 0 bases and 4 bases, with 4 bases remaining between them. In germline, CDR1 is SGHNT, CDR2 YENEEA. This CDR3 spans 13 amino acids. The DNA of the CDR3 is TGTGCCAGCAGCTTAGACGGGTACAATGAGCAGTTCTTC. This translates into CASSLDGYNEQFF.

This clone was detected a few times. The chain has TRBV30 and TRBJ2-5; 9 bases map to TRBD2. Trimming at V came to 0 bases and at J to 1 base, leaving 6 bases not matched to a gene. This CDR3 has 16 amino acids. Germline-derived CDR1 and CDR2 are GTSNPN and SVGIG (reference sequence). CDR3 nucleotide sequence: TGTGCCTGGAGTGTATCTGCGGGAGGGCTCCAAGAGACCCAGTACTTC. Amino acids: CAWSVSAGGLQETQYF.

This clone has more than one count but fewer than ten. This chain links TRBV4-2 with TRBJ2-2; 15 bases align to TRBD2. This CDR3 contains 16 residues. Per germline, CDR1 LGHNA and CDR2 YNFKEQ. V lost 4 bases, J lost 10 bases, and 7 bases stayed unmatched. CDR3 loop: CASSPRTSGGAEELFF. The CDR3 nucleotides are TGTGCCAGCAGCCCGCGGACTAGCGGGGGGGCCGAGGAGCTGTTTTTT.

CDR3 nucleotide sequence: TGCGCCAGCAGCTTGGCACCAGGACAGGGCACAGATACGCAGTATTTT. This encodes CASSLAPGQGTDTQYF. The chain employs TRBV5-1 and TRBJ2-3; 7 bases are a match to TRBD1. Germline CDR1 and CDR2: SGHRS and YFSETQ. The ends lost 0 bases at V and 1 base at J; junction bases unmatched: 5. The CDR3 totals 16 residues.

The sample holds many counts of this clone. The same CDR3 arises from other DNA sequences in this sample as well. The chain's CDR3 is CASSPGVYNEQFF. DNA of the CDR3: TGTGCCAGCTCACCAGGAGTTTACAATGAGCAGTTCTTC. The chain combines TRBV18 with TRBJ2-1; D gene ambiguous. Between the trimmed V and J ends, which lost 2 bases and 4 bases, there was a span of 6 bases. The germline V gene encodes CDR1 KGHSH and CDR2 LQKENI. The CDR3 consists of 13 residues. Looking up the rest from reference TRBV18 and TRBJ2-1 gives the full variable domain: NAGVMQNPRHLVRRRGQEARLRCSPMKGHSHVYWYRQLPEEGLKFMVYLQKENIIDESGMPKERFSAEFPKEGPSILRIQQVVRGDSAAYFCASSPGVYNEQFFGPGTRLTVL.

The chain couples TRBV5-1 to TRBJ2-3, with TRBD2 matching over 10 bases. With 5 bases clipped from V and 2 bases from J, the junction kept 8 bases outside the gene matches. Germline V lookup: CDR1 SGHRS, CDR2 YFSETQ. There are 16 residues in the CDR3. The CDR3 is CASRWTGLAATDTQYF. CDR3 in DNA: TGCGCCAGCAGGTGGACCGGACTAGCGGCCACAGATACGCAGTATTTT.

The chain has TRBV6-5 and TRBJ2-1, with a possible D match to TRBD2 (6 bases). This CDR3 comprises 13 residues. The germline V gene encodes CDR1 MNHEY and CDR2 SVGAGI. Trimming removed 2 bases at V and 7 bases at J, with 9 bases between. The CDR3 DNA follows: TGTGCCAGCAGTTACAGGAGCGGGAATGAGCAGTTCTTC. It codes for CASSYRSGNEQFF.

This clone was counted many times. J is TRBJ2-5 and V is TRBV7-2, with D tentatively TRBD2 (6 bases). The CDR3 covers 14 residues. The germline V gene has CDR1 SGHTA and CDR2 FQGNSA. Deletions cut 3 bases from V and 0 bases from J, with 8 bases between. The chain's CDR3 is CASSFAGHQETQYF. The CDR3 region has the DNA TGTGCCAGCAGCTTCGCGGGACACCAAGAGACCCAGTACTTC.